This record covers a single TCR beta chain. This record comes from a study of blood T cell repertoires in COVID-19. Per the original data handling: Counts of nucleated cells, estimated from reference gene primer amplification, were obtained. TCRdb keeps only in-frame clones here, not all; method: immunoSEQ multiplex PCR. The V and J calls and clone size come from that table; D and trimming were worked out from the DNA. The data contain around 86,000 clones, 85% of them singletons. Germline V CDR1 and CDR2: SGHAT, FQDESV (reference sequence). With 6 bases clipped from V and 3 bases from J, the junction kept 6 bases outside the gene matches. This CDR3 has 15 amino acids.

This TCR was sampled from a man of 80 years or more with acute or convalescent COVID-19. Sequenced material: peripheral blood. The chain couples TRBV11-1 to TRBJ1-2, with 11 bases identical to TRBD1. The CDR3 spells CASRPGQGVHYGYTF. The CDR3 DNA follows: TGTGCCAGCAGACCGGGACAGGGGGTTCACTATGGCTACACCTTC.